These T cell receptor beta chains were read from a single sample in a study of cytomegalovirus exposure and HLA in healthy donors. The method was immunoSEQ multiplex PCR; TCRdb's version includes in-frame clones alone and lacks a portion of them. The data contain 100,000 to 150,000 clones, 55% to 80% of them singletons. The source material was PBMCs. These receptors were taken from a woman in her forties in good health and CMV-seronegative. The conserved cysteine and the conserved F or W are not part of the CDR3 here. Each record gives: J gene, D gene, V gene, CDR3 protein. The D gene is left open where the match is weak.

TRBJ1-2 | TRBD1 | TRBV18 | ASSPLGTGAKGYT
TRBJ2-1 | TRBD1 | TRBV7-2 | ASSADRGSSYEQF
TRBJ1-3 | TRBD1 | TRBV11-2 | ASSTWDRGVDTIY
TRBJ1-5 | TRBD1 | TRBV28 | ASSPAGTGPMSRSNQPQH
TRBJ2-1 | TRBD2 | TRBV5-1 | ASSLPGGVNNEQF
TRBJ1-2 | TRBD1 | TRBV9 | ASSVGGTGGYYGYT
TRBJ1-2 | - | TRBV29-1 | SGGADSYYGYT
TRBJ2-3 | - | TRBV29-1 | SAQATTDTQY
TRBJ2-7 | - | TRBV2 | ASSVTPGHSYEQY
TRBJ2-3 | TRBD2 | TRBV7-2 | ASSFTSGGTDTQY
TRBJ1-6 | - | TRBV9 | ASSAGPQGNSPLH
TRBJ2-7 | - | TRBV7-8 | ASSSPPLETYEQY
TRBJ2-5 | TRBD1 | TRBV7-2 | ASSSYRGRPETQY
TRBJ2-2 | TRBD1 | TRBV7-9 | ASSSRDRYTGELF
TRBJ2-7 | - | TRBV28 | ASSSGDSYEQY
TRBJ1-6 | TRBD1 | TRBV15 | ATSRDPAGQGASSLH
TRBJ1-1 | - | TRBV29-1 | SVVGQGNTEAF
TRBJ2-5 | - | TRBV2 | ATGWYQETQY
TRBJ1-2 | - | TRBV28 | ASSLPSVIYGYT
TRBJ2-7 | TRBD1 | TRBV30 | AWALQGANEQY
TRBJ2-3 | - | TRBV5-1 | ASSLGLAPTDTQY
TRBJ1-2 | - | TRBV5-1 | ASSRTDNYGYT
TRBJ2-2 | TRBD2 | TRBV9 | ASSARPGLAGTGELF
TRBJ2-7 | - | TRBV7-3 | ASSFELSPSYEQY
TRBJ1-2 | - | TRBV2 | ASSDSFNYGYT
TRBJ1-1 | - | TRBV19 | ASSIGAGVTEAF
TRBJ2-7 | - | TRBV7-8 | ASSLRARRTAGEQY
TRBJ2-3 | - | TRBV5-1 | ASRSAGQATDTQY
TRBJ1-5 | TRBD1 | TRBV30 | AFDRGRGGPQH
TRBJ1-1 | - | TRBV11-2 | ASSSTIRDEAF
TRBJ2-7 | TRBD1 | TRBV6-1 | ASSDRGHYEQY
TRBJ1-1 | - | TRBV12-5 | ASGLGVMNTEAF
TRBJ2-2 | TRBD1 | TRBV7-3 | ASRKQGSNTGELF
TRBJ2-1 | TRBD2 | TRBV9 | ASSPRTSVYNEQF
TRBJ1-2 | - | TRBV11-2 | ASSSAQGWDYGYT
TRBJ1-5 | - | TRBV6-1 | ASRYKRDSNQPQH
TRBJ2-3 | - | TRBV5-6 | ASSLLQNPDTDTQY
TRBJ1-1 | TRBD1 | TRBV7-9 | ASSGGQGREAF
TRBJ2-5 | - | TRBV5-8 | ASSLGQGFQETQY
TRBJ1-1 | - | TRBV7-8 | ASSLAPWTEQAF
TRBJ1-1 | - | TRBV27 | ASRLQVRTEAF
TRBJ2-5 | - | TRBV10-3 | AISQGTRGWVTQY
TRBJ1-2 | TRBD1 | TRBV11-2 | ASSAGTAGGGYT
TRBJ1-2 | - | TRBV18 | ASSPLDNDYGYT
TRBJ1-5 | - | TRBV28 | ASSPPARGQPQH
TRBJ1-2 | TRBD1 | TRBV28 | ASSLRTGNYGYT
TRBJ1-1 | - | TRBV6-6 | ASSEYLAMNTEAF
TRBJ2-7 | TRBD1 | TRBV27 | ASSSDRWSSYEQY
TRBJ2-5 | TRBD2 | TRBV6-5 | ASRGLANQETQY
TRBJ2-1 | - | TRBV5-1 | ASSLEGAGYNEQF
TRBJ2-7 | TRBD1 | TRBV5-4 | ASSPQGGYEQY
TRBJ2-7 | - | TRBV6-1 | ASSGGSSAYEQY
TRBJ1-1 | TRBD1 | TRBV10-1 | ASSESMAGGTEAF
TRBJ2-7 | TRBD2 | TRBV15 | ATSMLGGGISYEQY